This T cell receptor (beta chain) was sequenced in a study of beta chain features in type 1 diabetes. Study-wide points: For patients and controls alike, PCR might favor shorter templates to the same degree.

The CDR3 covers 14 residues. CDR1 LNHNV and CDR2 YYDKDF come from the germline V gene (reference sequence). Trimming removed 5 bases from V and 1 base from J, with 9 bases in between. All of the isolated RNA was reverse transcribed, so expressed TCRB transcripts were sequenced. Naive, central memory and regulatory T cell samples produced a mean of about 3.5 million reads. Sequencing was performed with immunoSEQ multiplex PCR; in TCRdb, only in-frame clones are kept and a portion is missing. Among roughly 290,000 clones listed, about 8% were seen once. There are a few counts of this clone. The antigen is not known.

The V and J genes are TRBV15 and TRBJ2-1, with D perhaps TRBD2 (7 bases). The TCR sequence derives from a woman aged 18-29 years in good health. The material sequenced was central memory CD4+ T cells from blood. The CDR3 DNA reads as TGTGCCACCAGCGGGGGGGCGTCCTACAATGAGCAGTTCTTC. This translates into CATSGGASYNEQFF.